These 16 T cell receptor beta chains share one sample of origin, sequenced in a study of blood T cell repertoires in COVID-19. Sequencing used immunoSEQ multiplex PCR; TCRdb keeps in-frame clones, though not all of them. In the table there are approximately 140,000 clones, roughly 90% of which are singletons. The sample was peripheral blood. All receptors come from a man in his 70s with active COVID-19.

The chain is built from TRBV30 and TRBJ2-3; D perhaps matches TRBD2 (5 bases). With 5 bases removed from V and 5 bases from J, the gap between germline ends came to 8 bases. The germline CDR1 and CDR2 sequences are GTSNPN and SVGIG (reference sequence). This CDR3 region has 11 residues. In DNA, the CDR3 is TGTGCCTGGGGGGAGATAGATACGCAGTATTTT. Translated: CAWGEIDTQYF.

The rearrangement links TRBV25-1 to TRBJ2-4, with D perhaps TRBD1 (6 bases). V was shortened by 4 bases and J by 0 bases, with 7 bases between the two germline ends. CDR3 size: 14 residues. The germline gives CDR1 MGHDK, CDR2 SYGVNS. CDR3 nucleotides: TGTGCCAGCAGTGCAGGGGCAGCCAAAAACATTCAGTACTTC. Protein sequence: CASSAGAAKNIQYF. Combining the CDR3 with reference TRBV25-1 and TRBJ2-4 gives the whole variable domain EADIYQTPRYLVIGTGKKITLECSQTMGHDKMYWYQQDPGMELHLIHYSYGVNSTEKGDLSSESTVSRIRTEHFPLTLESARPSHTSQYLCASSAGAAKNIQYFGAGTRLSVL.

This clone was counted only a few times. The CDR3 DNA reads as TGCGCCAGCAGCGTAACAGGGAATGATGCCGAGCAGTACTTC. Its protein is CASSVTGNDAEQYF. The J gene is TRBJ2-7, the V gene TRBV5-1; D may be TRBD1 (6 bases). V was pared by 4 bases and J by 6 bases, with 17 bases between. Germline lookup yields CDR1 SGHRS and CDR2 YFSETQ. The CDR3 loop spans 14 amino acids.

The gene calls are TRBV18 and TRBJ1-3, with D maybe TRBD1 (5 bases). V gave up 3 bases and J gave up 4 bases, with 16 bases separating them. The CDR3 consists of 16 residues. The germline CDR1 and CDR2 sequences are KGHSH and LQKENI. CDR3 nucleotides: TGTGCCAGCTCACCCGCCGCAGGGATTGCAGGAAACACCATATATTTT. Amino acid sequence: CASSPAAGIAGNTIYF.

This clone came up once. The CDR3 region has the DNA TGTGCCAGCAGTTTAGGGACAGGGGGCGAGACCCAGTACTTC. Translating it yields CASSLGTGGETQYF. This chain links TRBV27 with TRBJ2-5, with 12 bases that match TRBD1. The CDR3 runs 14 residues. Germline V lookup: CDR1 MNHEY, CDR2 SMNVEV (reference sequence). J was trimmed by 5 bases and V by 2 bases; bases with no gene match: 0.

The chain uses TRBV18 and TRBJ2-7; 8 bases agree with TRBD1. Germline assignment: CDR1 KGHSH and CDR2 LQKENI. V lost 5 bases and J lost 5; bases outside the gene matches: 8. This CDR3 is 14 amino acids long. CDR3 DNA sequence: TGTGCCAGCTCATCATTGGACAGGGAAAACGAGCAGTACTTC. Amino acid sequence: CASSSLDRENEQYF.

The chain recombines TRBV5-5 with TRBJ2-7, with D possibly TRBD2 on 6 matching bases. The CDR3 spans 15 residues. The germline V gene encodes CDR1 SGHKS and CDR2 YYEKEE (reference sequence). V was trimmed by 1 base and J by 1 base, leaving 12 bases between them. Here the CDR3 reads CASSLLLAPSYEQYF. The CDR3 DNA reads TGTGCCAGCAGCTTGTTACTAGCCCCTTCCTACGAGCAGTACTTC.

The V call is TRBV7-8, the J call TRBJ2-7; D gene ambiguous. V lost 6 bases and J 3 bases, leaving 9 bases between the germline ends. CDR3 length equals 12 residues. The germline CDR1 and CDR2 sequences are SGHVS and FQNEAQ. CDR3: CASSSELYEQYF. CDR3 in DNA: TGTGCCAGCAGTTCCGAGCTCTACGAGCAGTACTTC.

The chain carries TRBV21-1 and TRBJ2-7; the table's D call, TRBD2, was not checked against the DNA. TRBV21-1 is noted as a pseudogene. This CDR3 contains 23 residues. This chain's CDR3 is CASSKPTSGMIGHHLRWGCEQYF. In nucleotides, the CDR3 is TGTGCCAGCAGCAAGCCGACTAGCGGGATGATAGGACACCATTTAAGATGGGGCTGCGAGCAGTACTTC.

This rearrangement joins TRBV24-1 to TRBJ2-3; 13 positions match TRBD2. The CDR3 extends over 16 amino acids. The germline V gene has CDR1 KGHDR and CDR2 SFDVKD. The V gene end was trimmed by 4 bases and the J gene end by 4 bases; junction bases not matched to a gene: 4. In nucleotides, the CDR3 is TGTGCCACCAGTGACCCCGGACTAGCGGGAGCAGATACGCAGTATTTT. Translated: CATSDPGLAGADTQYF.

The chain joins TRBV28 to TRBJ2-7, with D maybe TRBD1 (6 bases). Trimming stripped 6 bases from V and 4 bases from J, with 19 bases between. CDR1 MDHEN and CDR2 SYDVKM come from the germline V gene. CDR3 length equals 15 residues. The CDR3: CASSVGQGMTYEQYF. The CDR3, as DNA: TGTGCCAGCAGCGTGGGGCAGGGGATGACTTACGAGCAGTACTTC.

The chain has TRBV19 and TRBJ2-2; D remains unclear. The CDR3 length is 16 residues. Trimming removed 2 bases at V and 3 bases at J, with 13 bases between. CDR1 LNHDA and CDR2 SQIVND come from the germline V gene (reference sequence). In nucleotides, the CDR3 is TGTGCCAGTAGTATAAACGCGGCGTCGTACACCGGGGAGCTGTTTTTT. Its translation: CASSINAASYTGELFF.

CDR3: CASSLTDFPSTDTQYF. DNA of the CDR3: TGTGCCAGCAGCTTAACGGACTTCCCTAGCACAGATACGCAGTATTTT. The chain combines TRBV7-3 with TRBJ2-3; weak D call: TRBD2 (5 bases). The germline gives CDR1 SGHTA, CDR2 FQGTGA. The V end lost 0 bases, the J end lost 0 bases, and 10 bases lay between the germline ends. This CDR3 is built from 16 residues.

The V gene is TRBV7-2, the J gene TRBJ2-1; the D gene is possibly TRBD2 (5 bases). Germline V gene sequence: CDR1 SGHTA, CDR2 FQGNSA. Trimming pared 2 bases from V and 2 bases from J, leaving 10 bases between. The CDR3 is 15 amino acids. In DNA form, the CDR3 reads TGTGCCAGCAGCTTAACGAGCGGTACCTACAATGAGCAGTTCTTC. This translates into CASSLTSGTYNEQFF.

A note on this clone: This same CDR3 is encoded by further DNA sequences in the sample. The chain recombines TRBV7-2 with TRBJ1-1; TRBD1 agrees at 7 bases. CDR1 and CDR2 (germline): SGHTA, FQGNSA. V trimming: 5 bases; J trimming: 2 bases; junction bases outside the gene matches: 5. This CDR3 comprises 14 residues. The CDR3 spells CASSLDRVNTEAFF. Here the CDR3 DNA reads TGTGCCAGCAGCCTTGACAGGGTTAACACTGAAGCTTTCTTT.

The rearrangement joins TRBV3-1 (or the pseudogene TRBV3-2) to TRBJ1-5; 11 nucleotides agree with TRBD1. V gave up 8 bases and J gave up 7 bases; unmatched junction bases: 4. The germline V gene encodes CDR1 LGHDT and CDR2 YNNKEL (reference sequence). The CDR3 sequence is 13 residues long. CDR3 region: CASGQGAGQPQHF. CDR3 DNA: TGTGCCAGCGGACAGGGGGCCGGACAGCCCCAGCATTTT.